A single sample is the source of the 22 T cell receptor beta chains below, sequenced in a study of blood T cell repertoires in COVID-19. Libraries were prepared by immunoSEQ multiplex PCR; TCRdb keeps only in-frame clonotypes and omits some of them. The top ten clones hold 8% of a sample with fewer than 25,000 clones, just over 90% of them seen once. The source material was peripheral blood. These receptors were collected from a human donor in a cohort sampled during active COVID-19.

The chain combines TRBV24-1 with TRBJ1-5; D gene unclear. Per germline, CDR1 KGHDR and CDR2 SFDVKD. The CDR3 sequence is 16 residues long. V was clipped by 0 bases and J by 0 bases, with 8 bases between them. The CDR3 protein is CATSDLWPFSNQPQHF. CDR3 coding DNA: TGTGCCACCAGTGATTTGTGGCCATTTAGCAATCAGCCCCAGCATTTT.

This clone was picked up one time. This rearrangement joins TRBV10-1 to TRBJ2-3, with TRBD1 matching 10 bases. V shed 5 bases, J shed 6 bases, and the junction held 8 bases outside the gene matches. Germline CDR1 reads WNHNN; CDR2 reads SYGVQD (reference sequence). This CDR3 is 15 amino acids long. The CDR3 DNA sequence: TGCGCCAGCAGTAAAGACAGGGGGCGCGAGGATACGCAGTATTTT. Amino acids: CASSKDRGREDTQYF.

The rearrangement links TRBV3-1 (or the pseudogene TRBV3-2) to TRBJ2-7; no clear D. Germline V lookup: CDR1 LGHDT, CDR2 YNNKEL (reference sequence). This CDR3 is 13 amino acids long. V shed 4 bases and J shed 5 bases, with 12 bases lying between them. CDR3 in DNA: TGTGCCAGCAGCCGAGTGCCTGTGGACGAGCAGTACTTC. Its protein product is CASSRVPVDEQYF.

The rearrangement uses TRBV29-1 and TRBJ1-5, with 8 bases lining up with TRBD1. CDR3 size: 13 residues. CDR1 is SQVTM and CDR2 is ANQGSEA in the germline V gene. The J segment lost 5 bases and the V segment lost 4 bases, leaving 4 bases of the junction unmatched. CDR3 sequence: CSVATGEYQPQHF. The CDR3, as DNA: TGCAGCGTTGCGACAGGGGAATATCAGCCCCAGCATTTT.

The chain joins TRBV28 to TRBJ2-7, with no clear D. Germline CDR1 MDHEN, CDR2 SYDVKM. With 7 bases removed from V and 0 bases from J, the gap between germline ends came to 19 bases. The CDR3 runs 16 residues. The CDR3 loop is CASIVGGVDSSYEQYF. DNA for the CDR3: TGTGCCAGCATAGTTGGCGGTGTCGATAGCTCCTACGAGCAGTACTTC.

The chain uses TRBV5-1 and TRBJ1-6; D possibly corresponds to TRBD1 (6 bases). Trimming took 3 bases from V and 7 from J, leaving 14 bases between them. The length of the CDR3 is 15 residues. Per germline, CDR1 SGHRS and CDR2 YFSETQ. This CDR3 is CASSWNGQGNSPLHF. In DNA, the CDR3 is TGCGCCAGCAGCTGGAACGGCCAGGGGAATTCACCCCTCCACTTT. The entire variable domain, with the rest obtained from reference TRBV5-1 and TRBJ1-6, is as follows: KAGVTQTPRYLIKTRGQQVTLSCSPISGHRSVSWYQQTPGQGLQFLFEYFSETQRNKGNFPGRFSGRQFSNSRSEMNVSTLELGDSALYLCASSWNGQGNSPLHFGNGTRLTVT.

V is TRBV28 and J is TRBJ1-2, with a possible D match to TRBD1 (6 bases). V dropped 10 bases and J dropped 3 bases, with 21 bases sitting between them. Germline V gene lookup returns CDR1 MDHEN and CDR2 SYDVKM. The CDR3 sequence is 15 residues long. The chain's CDR3 is CATHSKQGSDYGYTF. For the CDR3, the DNA is TGTGCCACCCACTCTAAACAGGGTAGCGACTATGGCTACACCTTC.

This chain uses TRBV11-2 with TRBJ2-2; possibly TRBD1 for D (6 bases). V shed 3 bases and J shed 0 bases, with 8 bases lying between them. This CDR3 contains 15 residues. Germline CDR1 and CDR2: SGHAT and FQNNGV. CDR3 sequence (DNA): TGTGCCAGCAGCTTTACAGGGTCGAACACCGGGGAGCTGTTTTTT. Amino acid sequence: CASSFTGSNTGELFF.

This clone was recorded only once. This chain uses TRBV5-1 with TRBJ2-1; 12 nucleotides agree with TRBD2. J gave up 8 bases and V 4 bases, and 7 bases lay outside the gene matches. CDR3 length equals 15 residues. Germline V gives CDR1 SGHRS, CDR2 YFSETQ. This CDR3 reads CASSLGLAGGHEQFF. Written as DNA, the CDR3 is TGCGCCAGCAGCCTCGGGCTAGCGGGAGGGCATGAGCAGTTCTTC.

The chain employs TRBV30 and TRBJ1-6, with 7 bases fitting TRBD1. The CDR3 is made up of 15 amino acids. V shed 3 bases, J shed 8 bases, and the junction held 10 bases outside the gene matches. Germline CDR1 reads GTSNPN; CDR2 reads SVGIG (reference sequence). CDR3 amino acids: CAWSRDGDRDSPLHF. DNA of the CDR3: TGTGCCTGGAGCCGAGATGGGGACAGAGATTCACCCCTCCACTTT.

The V gene is TRBV7-8, the J gene TRBJ2-7, with D possibly matching TRBD1 (6 bases). The V gene's germline CDR1 is SGHVS and CDR2 FQNEAQ. V lost 5 bases and J 5 bases, leaving 22 bases between the germline ends. The CDR3 sequence is 16 residues long. In DNA, the CDR3 is TGTGCCAGCAGCGTACAGGGTTTTTCGGGGATTAACGAGCAGTACTTC. Translating gives CASSVQGFSGINEQYF.

This chain connects TRBV11-2 to TRBJ2-2; possible D gene TRBD2, 6 bases. The germline gives CDR1 SGHAT, CDR2 FQNNGV. Between the trimmed V and J ends, which lost 7 bases and 7 bases, there was a span of 10 bases. The length of the CDR3 is 12 residues. CDR3 sequence reads: CASTRGNGELFF. The CDR3 DNA reads TGTGCCAGCACCCGGGGGAACGGGGAGCTGTTTTTT.

This clone appeared once. The rearrangement joins TRBV3-1 (or the pseudogene TRBV3-2) to TRBJ1-1; D is unresolved. The CDR3 has 15 amino acids. Germline CDR1 LGHDT, CDR2 YNNKEL (reference sequence). Deletions cut 1 base from V and 1 base from J, with 10 bases between. The CDR3 spells CASSQVHTWNTEAFF. The CDR3 bases are TGTGCCAGCAGCCAAGTTCACACCTGGAACACTGAAGCTTTCTTT.

As DNA, the CDR3 is TGTGCCATCAGTGAGACGACAGGGGACTACTATGGCTACACCTTC. This gives the protein CAISETTGDYYGYTF. V usage is TRBV10-3 and J usage is TRBJ1-2; 8 positions agree with TRBD1. Germline CDR1 and CDR2: ENHRY and SYGVKD. There are 15 residues in the CDR3. V gave up 2 bases and J gave up 3 bases; unmatched junction bases: 5.

The rearrangement uses TRBV5-1 and TRBJ2-5; D is uncertain. V was trimmed by 1 base and J by 4 bases, leaving 8 bases between them. This CDR3 region has 13 residues. The germline V gene encodes CDR1 SGHRS and CDR2 YFSETQ. The CDR3 spells CASSLMPGETQYF. In DNA, the CDR3 is TGCGCCAGCAGCTTGATGCCGGGAGAGACCCAGTACTTC.

V usage is TRBV28 and J usage is TRBJ1-1; 9 bases are shared with TRBD1. Germline CDR1 is MDHEN and CDR2 is SYDVKM. The V and J ends lost 1 base and 1 base, in that order; junction bases with no gene match: 4. CDR3 length: 16 amino acids. The CDR3 coding sequence is TGTGCCAGCAGTTTATATGACAGGGGGGGGAACACTGAAGCTTTCTTT. Translating it yields CASSLYDRGGNTEAFF.

The CDR3 sequence is CASSTPAGGLNTEAFF. CDR3 bases: TGTGCCAGCAGCACCCCGGCGGGGGGTCTGAACACTGAAGCTTTCTTT. J is TRBJ1-1 and V is TRBV7-9; weak D call: TRBD1 (5 bases). The ends were cut back, 5 bases at V and 0 bases at J, with 16 bases in the middle. Germline V gives CDR1 SEHNR, CDR2 FQNEAQ (reference sequence). CDR3 length equals 16 residues.

The rearrangement uses TRBV5-1 and TRBJ2-1, with TRBD2 matching 14 bases. This CDR3 spans 16 amino acids. The V and J ends lost 4 bases and 9 bases, in that order; junction bases with no gene match: 9. CDR1 is SGHRS, CDR2 YFSETQ, per germline. The CDR3 sequence: CASSGGLAGVGSEQFF. In nucleotides, the CDR3 is TGCGCCAGCAGCGGGGGACTAGCGGGAGTAGGTAGTGAGCAGTTCTTC.

The chain combines TRBV5-5 with TRBJ1-1; D unclear. V lost 4 bases, J lost 4 bases, and 11 bases lay in between. The CDR3 runs to 13 residues. CDR1 is SGHKS and CDR2 is YYEKEE in the germline V gene (reference sequence). CDR3 nucleotide sequence: TGTGCCAGCAGCCCCGCAGGCAGCACTGAAGCTTTCTTT. Its protein is CASSPAGSTEAFF.

This clone was seen a handful of times. This chain connects TRBV19 to TRBJ1-4; D is unclear. Trimming took off 6 bases at V and 11 bases at J, with 25 bases between the two ends. Germline V gene sequence: CDR1 LNHDA, CDR2 SQIVND (reference sequence). The CDR3 contains 16 residues. CDR3 sequence: CASSSAETRLYSKLFF. CDR3 bases: TGTGCCAGTAGCTCTGCGGAGACGCGACTTTATTCCAAACTGTTTTTT.

This chain uses TRBV28 with TRBJ2-7; perhaps TRBD2 as D (7 bases). Germline assignment: CDR1 MDHEN and CDR2 SYDVKM. The CDR3 consists of 17 residues. Trimming cost V 4 bases and J 0 bases, with 19 bases left between them. CDR3 region: CASSSGAIGGSSYEQYF. CDR3 DNA: TGTGCCAGCAGTTCAGGGGCGATAGGCGGGAGCTCCTACGAGCAGTACTTC.

The V and J genes are TRBV6-6 and TRBJ1-4, with 9 bases fitting TRBD1. V gave up 7 bases and J gave up 8 bases; unmatched junction bases: 11. Germline loops: CDR1 MNHNY, CDR2 SVGAGI (reference sequence). The CDR3 is 15 residues long. The CDR3 protein is CASTKRTGDQEKLFF. Written as DNA, the CDR3 is TGTGCCAGCACCAAGAGGACAGGGGACCAGGAAAAACTGTTTTTT.